The next 18 T cell receptor beta chains were all read from a single sample in a study of blood T cell repertoires in COVID-19 (dated by TCRdb to 2018 to 2020). Receptor amplification or capture employed the immunoSEQ multiplex PCR assay. Entries here come from immuneACCESS through TCRdb and include only in-frame sequences with V and J called. Some clones fail to appear in such tables; in the studies checked, an unresolved V gene covers under half of the shortfall, and the cause of the remainder is unknown. Recorded for this sample are 250,000 to 300,000 clones; more than 80% of them occurred a single time. In total, the top ten clones hold roughly 6.3% of the sample. Sample: peripheral blood. These receptors were collected from a woman between 45 and 65 years old with COVID-19, enrolled during active disease.

This chain joins TRBV11-2 and TRBJ2-5; the match to TRBD2 covers 7 bases. The CDR3 runs 15 residues. V lost 1 base to trimming and J lost 4 bases; unmatched junction nucleotides: 6. Germline lookup yields CDR1 SGHAT and CDR2 FQNNGV. This CDR3 reads CASSLGREAGETQYF. Written as DNA, the CDR3 is TGTGCCAGCAGCTTAGGACGGGAGGCGGGAGAGACCCAGTACTTC.

The chain combines TRBV10-3 with TRBJ2-7; the match to TRBD1 covers 7 bases. V was pared by 6 bases and J by 3 bases, with 11 bases of the junction left unmatched. This CDR3 has 15 residues. The V gene's germline CDR1 is ENHRY and CDR2 SYGVKD. In nucleotides, the CDR3 is TGTGCCATCAGGGGGACAGCCCGACTCGACTACGAGCAGTACTTC. Translated: CAIRGTARLDYEQYF.

This rearrangement joins TRBV5-8 to TRBJ1-2; D is perhaps TRBD1 (6 bases). Germline CDR1 is SGHTS and CDR2 is YDEGEE. The V gene lost 6 bases and the J gene lost 2 bases, with 14 bases spanning the gap. The CDR3 sequence is 14 residues long. The CDR3 DNA sequence: TGTGCCAGCACCCGAAGGACAGCAAACTATGGCTACACCTTC. Residues: CASTRRTANYGYTF.

The chain combines TRBV6-5 with TRBJ2-7, with D unclear. In germline, CDR1 is MNHEY, CDR2 SVGAGI. The germline V and J ends were trimmed by 5 bases and 6 bases, with 11 bases remaining between them. The length of the CDR3 is 12 residues. The CDR3 protein is CASSPRPFEQYF. The CDR3 DNA sequence: TGTGCCAGCAGTCCGAGGCCCTTCGAGCAGTACTTC.

The chain is built from TRBV10-3 and TRBJ2-2, with TRBD1 matching over 7 bases. Trimming at V came to 6 bases and at J to 3 bases, leaving 7 bases not matched to a gene. From germline, CDR1 is ENHRY and CDR2 SYGVKD. This CDR3 spans 15 amino acids. The CDR3 loop is CAIRRDSRDTGELFF. CDR3 DNA: TGTGCCATCAGGAGGGACAGTCGAGACACCGGGGAGCTGTTTTTT.

The chain combines TRBV27 with TRBJ2-3; D gene ambiguous. Trimming shortened V by 2 bases and J by 4 bases, and 4 bases separated the two germline ends. The germline gives CDR1 MNHEY, CDR2 SMNVEV (reference sequence). This CDR3 has 12 residues. The CDR3: CASSLGPDTQYF. DNA of the CDR3: TGTGCCAGCAGTTTAGGGCCAGATACGCAGTATTTT.

The rearrangement joins TRBV12-3 or TRBV12-4 to TRBJ2-7, with 7 nucleotides matching TRBD1. This CDR3 contains 13 residues. The trim removed 7 bases at V and 5 bases at J, leaving 8 bases unmatched. In DNA form, the CDR3 reads TGTGCCAGCAAGGGTAGGGGGCGCGACGAGCAGTACTTC. This encodes CASKGRGRDEQYF.

The CDR3 bases are TGTGCCAGCAGCTCACAGCCTCCGGGACAAAGCGGGGGTGAAGCTTTCTTT. Translated: CASSSQPPGQSGGEAFF. V is TRBV7-8 and J is TRBJ1-1, with D tentatively TRBD1 (6 bases). Trimming pared 4 bases from V and 7 bases from J, leaving 25 bases between. Germline CDR1 is SGHVS and CDR2 is FQNEAQ. The CDR3 loop spans 17 amino acids.

The V and J genes are TRBV21-1 and TRBJ1-1; the D segment call TRBD1 is taken from the table without a DNA check. TRBV21-1 constitutes a pseudogene. The CDR3 has 17 residues. CDR3 region: CASSKASAASRGTEAFF. The CDR3 DNA reads as TGTGCCAGCAGCAAAGCTTCGGCAGCTTCAAGGGGCACTGAAGCTTTCTTT.

This clone was seen only once. The chain uses TRBV6-2 or TRBV6-3 and TRBJ1-6, with D unresolved. Trimming cost V 4 bases and J 7 bases, with 17 bases left between them. The CDR3 contains 16 residues. Per germline, CDR1 MNHEY and CDR2 SVGEGT. CDR3 amino acids: CASSSASGGNNSPLHF. CDR3 bases: TGTGCCAGCAGTTCCGCCTCGGGAGGAAACAATTCACCCCTCCACTTT.

V usage is TRBV7-8 and J usage is TRBJ2-7; TRBD1 is a possible D gene (6 bases). The CDR3 has 14 residues. Trimming pared 5 bases from V and 3 bases from J, leaving 14 bases between. The germline V gene has CDR1 SGHVS and CDR2 FQNEAQ. CDR3 bases: TGTGCCAGCAGCGCTAACAGGGCTGACTACGAGCAGTACTTC. This translates into CASSANRADYEQYF.

The chain joins TRBV6-2 or TRBV6-3 to TRBJ2-5, with 8 bases matching TRBD2. CDR3 length: 16 amino acids. The J segment lost 3 bases and the V segment lost 1 base, leaving 7 bases of the junction unmatched. Looked up from germline, CDR1 is MNHEY and CDR2 is SVGEGT. CDR3 residues: CASSYFRSGREETQYF. CDR3 DNA: TGTGCCAGCAGTTACTTCAGGAGCGGGAGAGAAGAGACCCAGTACTTC.

The chain carries TRBV4-2 and TRBJ1-4; D is unresolved. The CDR3 has 16 amino acids. Trimming removed 0 bases at V and 11 bases at J, with 19 bases between. From germline, CDR1 is LGHNA and CDR2 YNFKEQ. CDR3: CASSQEYGGGRDKLFF. The DNA for the CDR3 is TGTGCCAGCAGCCAAGAGTACGGAGGAGGCCGAGACAAACTGTTTTTT.

The gene calls are TRBV7-9 and TRBJ2-3; 9 bases align to TRBD1. Germline V gene data show CDR1 as SEHNR and CDR2 as FQNEAQ (reference sequence). This CDR3 contains 14 residues. The V segment lost 6 bases and the J segment 4 bases; nucleotides outside the gene matches: 5. As DNA, the CDR3 is TGTGCCAGCAGACGGGACAGGGATGCAGATACGCAGTATTTT. As protein: CASRRDRDADTQYF.

V usage is TRBV5-1 and J usage is TRBJ2-5; D is unresolved. CDR3 length: 14 amino acids. Germline-derived CDR1 and CDR2 are SGHRS and YFSETQ. V lost 0 bases and J 2 bases, leaving 8 bases between the germline ends. For the CDR3, the DNA is TGCGCCAGCAGCTTGGCAGGCTGGCAAGAGACCCAGTACTTC. Its protein is CASSLAGWQETQYF.

The chain joins TRBV9 to TRBJ2-6; D possibly corresponds to TRBD2 (5 bases). The germline V gene has CDR1 SGDLS and CDR2 YYNGEE. The CDR3 covers 17 residues. V lost 4 bases to trimming and J lost 0 bases, with 14 bases between them. CDR3 protein: CASSKEGSYSGANVLTF. The DNA for the CDR3 is TGTGCCAGCAGCAAAGAGGGATCTTACTCTGGGGCCAACGTCCTGACTTTC.

This clone was observed once. This chain connects TRBV5-1 to TRBJ2-5, with 15 bases lining up with TRBD2. Germline values: CDR1 SGHRS, CDR2 YFSETQ. V trimming: 4 bases; J trimming: 0 bases; junction bases outside the gene matches: 4. The CDR3 is 17 amino acids. The CDR3 nucleotides read TGCGCCAGCAGCCCCGGACTAGCGGGAGGGTACCAAGAGACCCAGTACTTC. It specifies CASSPGLAGGYQETQYF.

The V and J genes are TRBV4-1 and TRBJ1-4; TRBD1 is a possible D gene (5 bases). The V gene lost 5 bases and the J gene lost 4 bases, with 14 bases spanning the gap. The CDR3 is 15 residues long. Germline V gives CDR1 MGHRA, CDR2 YSYEKL. The CDR3 bases are TGCGCCAGCAGCTCTATGACAGTGATTAATGAAAAACTGTTTTTT. Translating gives CASSSMTVINEKLFF.